The table lists the clone carrying this T cell receptor (beta chain) with a count of one. What it binds is not known. The CDR3 covers 14 residues. V was shortened by 1 base and J by 4 bases, with 12 bases between the two germline ends. Per the germline V gene, CDR1 is SQVTM and CDR2 is ANQGSEA. Assay version v3.0 of immunoSEQ was used, and it was run at survey level. Using immunoSEQ multiplex PCR, the repertoire was profiled, and TCRdb retains in-frame clones only, with some absent. The table lists tens of thousands of clones, over 90% of them singletons. The source of the sample is a study of long-term antiretroviral therapy in people with HIV. Findings and caveats of the study: Older ART regimens may have been in use when blood was drawn between the mid-2000s and the late 2010s. The repertoire was dominated at all time points by clones expanded before ART. Controls showed broader CDR3 length ranges than did the HIV repertoires.

HIV-positive participants were all treated in the United States. The source was unsorted PBMCs, collected more than 6 years after starting antiretroviral therapy. This chain uses TRBV29-1 with TRBJ2-3; D is perhaps TRBD1 (6 bases). The TCR was taken from a man aged 25-45 years with HIV. The chain's CDR3 is CSVEVSNRADTQYF. DNA of the CDR3: TGCAGCGTTGAAGTTTCGAACAGGGCAGATACGCAGTATTTT.